The subject of this entry is one T cell receptor beta chain. Its antigen remains unknown. This entry is derived from a study of graft-versus-host responses after intestinal transplantation. Study results and caveats: Recipient bone marrow held GvH clones, some seen earlier in ileum or blood.

Measured with immunoSEQ multiplex PCR; TCRdb has only the in-frame clones, and not every one. The repertoire holds some 41,000 clones, with roughly nine tenths as singletons. Unmatched junction bases numbered 11, after V lost 1 base and J lost 0 bases. The CDR3 runs to 19 residues. Germline V CDR1 and CDR2: MGHRA, YSYEKL. This chain connects TRBV4-1 to TRBJ2-1, with 8 bases lining up with TRBD2. This clonotype originated in a human patient who received an intestinal transplant, so some T cells may come from the graft donor. This sample comprised PBMCs, obtained 300 to 320 days after intestinal transplant. This CDR3 reads CASSQGVASGRSSYNEQFF. The CDR3 nucleotides read TGCGCCAGCAGCCAAGGTGTGGCTAGCGGGCGGAGCTCCTACAATGAGCAGTTCTTC.